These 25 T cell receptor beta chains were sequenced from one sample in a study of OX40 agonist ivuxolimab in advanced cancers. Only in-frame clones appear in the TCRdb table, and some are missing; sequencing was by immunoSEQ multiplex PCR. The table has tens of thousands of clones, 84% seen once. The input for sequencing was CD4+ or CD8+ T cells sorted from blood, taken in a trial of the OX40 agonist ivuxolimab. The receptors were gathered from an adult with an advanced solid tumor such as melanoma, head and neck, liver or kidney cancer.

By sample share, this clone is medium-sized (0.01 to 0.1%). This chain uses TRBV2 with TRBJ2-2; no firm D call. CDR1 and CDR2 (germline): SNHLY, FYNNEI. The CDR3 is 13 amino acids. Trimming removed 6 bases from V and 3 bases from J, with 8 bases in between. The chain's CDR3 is CASSYTDTGELFF. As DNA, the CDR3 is TGTGCCAGCAGCTACACAGACACCGGGGAGCTGTTTTTT.

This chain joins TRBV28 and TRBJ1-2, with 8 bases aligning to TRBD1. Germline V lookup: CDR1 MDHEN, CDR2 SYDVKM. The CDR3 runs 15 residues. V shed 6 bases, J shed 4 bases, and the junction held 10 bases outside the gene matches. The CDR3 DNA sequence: TGTGCCAGCAGCCGAGACAGGGGACAAATCTATGGCTACACCTTC. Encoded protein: CASSRDRGQIYGYTF.

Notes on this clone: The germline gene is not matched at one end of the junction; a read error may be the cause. The CDR3 protein is CASRTGRWQNPEAFF. CDR3 DNA sequence: TGTGCCAGCAGAACCGGCAGGTGGCAGAACCCTGAAGCTTTCTTT. This chain joins TRBV28 and TRBJ1-1; D is uncertain. The CDR3 is 15 residues long. Germline lookup yields CDR1 MDHEN and CDR2 SYDVKM. Filled out from reference TRBV28 and TRBJ1-1, the complete variable domain reads DVKVTQSSRYLVKRTGEKVFLECVQDMDHENMFWYRQDPGLGLRLIYFSYDVKMKEKGDIPEGYSVSREKKERFSLILESASTNQTSMYLCASRTGRWQNPEAFFGQGTRLTVV.

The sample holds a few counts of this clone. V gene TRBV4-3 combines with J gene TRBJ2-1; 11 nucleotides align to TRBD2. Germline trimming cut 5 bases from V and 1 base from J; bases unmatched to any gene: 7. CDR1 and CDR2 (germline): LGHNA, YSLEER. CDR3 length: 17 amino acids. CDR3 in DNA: TGCGCCAGCAGCTACTTAGCGGGAGGGCCTTCCTACAATGAGCAGTTCTTC. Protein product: CASSYLAGGPSYNEQFF.

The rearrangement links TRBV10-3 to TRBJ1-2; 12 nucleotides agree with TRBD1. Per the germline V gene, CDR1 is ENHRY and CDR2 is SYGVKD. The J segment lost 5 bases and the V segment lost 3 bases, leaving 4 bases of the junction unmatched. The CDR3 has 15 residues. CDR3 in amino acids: CAISDTGQGAYGYTF. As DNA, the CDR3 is TGTGCCATCAGTGATACGGGACAGGGGGCATATGGCTACACCTTC.

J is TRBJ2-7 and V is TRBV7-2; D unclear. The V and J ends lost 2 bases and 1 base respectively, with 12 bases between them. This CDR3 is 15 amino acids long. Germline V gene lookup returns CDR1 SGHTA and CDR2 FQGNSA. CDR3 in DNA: TGTGCCAGCAGCTTATTTAGGGCCCCGTCCTACGAGCAGTACTTC. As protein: CASSLFRAPSYEQYF.

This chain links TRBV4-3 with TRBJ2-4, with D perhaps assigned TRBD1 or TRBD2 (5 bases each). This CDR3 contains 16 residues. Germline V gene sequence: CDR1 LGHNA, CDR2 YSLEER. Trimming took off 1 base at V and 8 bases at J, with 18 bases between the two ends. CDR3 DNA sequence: TGCGCCAGCAGCCAAGCGTGGGGGTCGGTCGCCGACATTCAGTACTTC. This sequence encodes CASSQAWGSVADIQYF.

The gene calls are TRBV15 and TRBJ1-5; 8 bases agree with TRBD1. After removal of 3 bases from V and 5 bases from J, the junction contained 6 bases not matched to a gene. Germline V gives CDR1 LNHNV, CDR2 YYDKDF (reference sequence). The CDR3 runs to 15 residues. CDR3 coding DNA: TGTGCCACCAGCAGTATGGACAGGGTCGATCAGCCCCAGCATTTT. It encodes CATSSMDRVDQPQHF.

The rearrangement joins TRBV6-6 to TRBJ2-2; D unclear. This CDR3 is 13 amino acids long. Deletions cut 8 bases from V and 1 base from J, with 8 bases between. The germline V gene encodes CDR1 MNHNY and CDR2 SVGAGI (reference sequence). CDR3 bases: TGTGCCAGCCGGTTACAGAACACCGGGGAGCTGTTTTTT. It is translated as CASRLQNTGELFF.

As DNA, the CDR3 is TGTGCCAGCAGTGCGCAGGGGTATGGCTACACCTTC. This sequence encodes CASSAQGYGYTF. V usage is TRBV27 and J usage is TRBJ1-2; perhaps TRBD1 as D (6 bases). Germline CDR1 and CDR2: MNHEY and SMNVEV (reference sequence). V was pared by 5 bases and J by 5 bases, with 9 bases between. The CDR3 contains 12 residues.

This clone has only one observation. The CDR3, as DNA: TGCAGTGCCCGATTAGTAGATACGCAGTATTTT. Translating gives CSARLVDTQYF. V is TRBV20-1 and J is TRBJ2-3; D is ambiguous. The CDR3 contains 11 residues. V lost 6 bases and J 5 bases, leaving 9 bases between the germline ends. CDR1 is DFQATT and CDR2 is SNEGSKA in the germline V gene (reference sequence).

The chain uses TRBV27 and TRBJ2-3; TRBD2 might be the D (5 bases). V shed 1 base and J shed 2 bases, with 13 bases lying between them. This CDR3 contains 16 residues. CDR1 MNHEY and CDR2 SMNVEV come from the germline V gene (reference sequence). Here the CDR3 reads CASSLFGADITDTQYF. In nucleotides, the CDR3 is TGTGCCAGCAGTTTATTCGGAGCGGATATCACAGATACGCAGTATTTT.

The CDR3 sequence is CASMGTGWTGELFF. CDR3 nucleotide sequence: TGTGCCAGCATGGGGACAGGGTGGACCGGGGAGCTGTTTTTT. The chain is built from TRBV2 and TRBJ2-2, with TRBD1 identical over 9 bases. CDR1 is SNHLY, CDR2 FYNNEI, per germline. After removal of 7 bases from V and 5 bases from J, the junction contained 5 bases not matched to a gene. CDR3 size: 14 residues. The full variable domain, rest sourced from reference TRBV2 and TRBJ2-2, is EPEVTQTPSHQVTQMGQEVILRCVPISNHLYFYWYRQILGQKVEFLVSFYNNEISEKSEIFDDQFSVERPDGSNFTLKIRSTKLEDSAMYFCASMGTGWTGELFFGEGSRLTVL.

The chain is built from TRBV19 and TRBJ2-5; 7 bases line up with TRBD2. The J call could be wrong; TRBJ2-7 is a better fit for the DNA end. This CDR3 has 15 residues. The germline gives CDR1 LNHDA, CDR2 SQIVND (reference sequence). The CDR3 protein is CASSHNGEGIYEQYF. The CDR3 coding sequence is TGTGCCAGTAGTCACAACGGGGAGGGGATATACGAGCAGTACTTC.

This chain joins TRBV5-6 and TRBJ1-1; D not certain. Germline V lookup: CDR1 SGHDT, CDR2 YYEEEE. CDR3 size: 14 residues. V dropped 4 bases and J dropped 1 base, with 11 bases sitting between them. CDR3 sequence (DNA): TGTGCCAGCAGCCACCGATACAGGAACACTGAAGCTTTCTTT. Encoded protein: CASSHRYRNTEAFF.

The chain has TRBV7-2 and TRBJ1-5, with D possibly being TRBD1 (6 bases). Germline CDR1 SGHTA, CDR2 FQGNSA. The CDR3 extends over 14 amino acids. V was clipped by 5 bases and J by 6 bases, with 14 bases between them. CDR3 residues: CASSPTGPGQPQHF. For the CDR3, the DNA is TGTGCCAGCAGCCCTACAGGGCCGGGTCAGCCCCAGCATTTT. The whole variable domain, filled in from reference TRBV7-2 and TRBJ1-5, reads GAGVSQSPSNKVTEKGKDVELRCDPISGHTALYWYRQSLGQGLEFLIYFQGNSAPDKSGLPSDRFSAERTGGSVSTLTIQRTQQEDSAVYLCASSPTGPGQPQHFGDGTRLSIL.

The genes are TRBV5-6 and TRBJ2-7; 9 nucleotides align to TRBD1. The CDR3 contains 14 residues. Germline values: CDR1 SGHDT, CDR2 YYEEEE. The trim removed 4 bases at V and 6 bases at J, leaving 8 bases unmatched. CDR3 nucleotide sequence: TGTGCCAGCAGCGCACAGGGGGCGGTGACCGAGCAGTACTTC. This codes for CASSAQGAVTEQYF.

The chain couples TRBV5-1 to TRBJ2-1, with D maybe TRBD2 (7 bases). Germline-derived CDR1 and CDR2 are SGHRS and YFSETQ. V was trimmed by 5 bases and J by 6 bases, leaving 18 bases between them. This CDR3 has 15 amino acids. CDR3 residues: CASSYDTGRANEQFF. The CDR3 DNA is TGCGCCAGCAGTTACGATACAGGGAGGGCCAATGAGCAGTTCTTC.

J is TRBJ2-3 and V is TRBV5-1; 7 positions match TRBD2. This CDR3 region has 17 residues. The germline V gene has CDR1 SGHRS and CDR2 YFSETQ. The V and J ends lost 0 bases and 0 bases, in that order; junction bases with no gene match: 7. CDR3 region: CASSLGSSGHSTDTQYF. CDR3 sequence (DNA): TGCGCCAGCAGCTTGGGGAGTAGCGGGCATAGCACAGATACGCAGTATTTT.

This chain's CDR3 is CASSFLGETQYF. Written as DNA, the CDR3 is TGTGCCAGCAGCTTCCTAGGGGAGACCCAGTACTTC. This rearrangement joins TRBV5-8 to TRBJ2-5, with unresolved D. The CDR3 consists of 12 residues. The ends were cut back, 2 bases at V and 5 bases at J, with 7 bases in the middle. Germline lookup yields CDR1 SGHTS and CDR2 YDEGEE.

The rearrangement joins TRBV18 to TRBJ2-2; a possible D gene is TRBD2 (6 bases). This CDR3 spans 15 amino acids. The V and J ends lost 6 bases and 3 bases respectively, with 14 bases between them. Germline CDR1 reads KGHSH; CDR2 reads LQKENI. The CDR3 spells CASSREQGHTGELFF. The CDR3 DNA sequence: TGTGCCAGCTCCCGGGAGCAGGGTCACACCGGGGAGCTGTTTTTT.

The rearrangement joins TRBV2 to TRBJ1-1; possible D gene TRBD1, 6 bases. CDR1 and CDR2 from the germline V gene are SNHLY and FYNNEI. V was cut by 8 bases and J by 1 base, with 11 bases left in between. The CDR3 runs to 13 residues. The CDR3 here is CASQTTGNTEAFF. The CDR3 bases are TGTGCCAGCCAGACGACAGGGAACACTGAAGCTTTCTTT.

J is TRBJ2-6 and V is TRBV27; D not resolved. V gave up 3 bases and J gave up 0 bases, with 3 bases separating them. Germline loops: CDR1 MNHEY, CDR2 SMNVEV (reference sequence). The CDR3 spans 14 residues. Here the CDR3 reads CASSLSSGANVLTF. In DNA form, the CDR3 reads TGTGCCAGCAGTTTGAGCTCTGGGGCCAACGTCCTGACTTTC.

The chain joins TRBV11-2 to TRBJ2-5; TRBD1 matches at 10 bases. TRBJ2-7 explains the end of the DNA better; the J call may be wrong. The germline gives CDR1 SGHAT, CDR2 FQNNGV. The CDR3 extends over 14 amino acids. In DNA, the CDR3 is TGTGCCAGCAGCCCCGGGACAGGGGCCTACGAGCAGTACTTC. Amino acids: CASSPGTGAYEQYF.

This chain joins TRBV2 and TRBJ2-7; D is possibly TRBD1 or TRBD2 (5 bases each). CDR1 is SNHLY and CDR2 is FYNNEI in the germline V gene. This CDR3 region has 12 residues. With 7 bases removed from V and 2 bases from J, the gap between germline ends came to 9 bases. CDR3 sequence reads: CASMGEPYEQYF. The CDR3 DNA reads TGTGCCAGCATGGGGGAGCCCTACGAGCAGTACTTC. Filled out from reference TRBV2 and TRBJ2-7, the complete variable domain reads EPEVTQTPSHQVTQMGQEVILRCVPISNHLYFYWYRQILGQKVEFLVSFYNNEISEKSEIFDDQFSVERPDGSNFTLKIRSTKLEDSAMYFCASMGEPYEQYFGPGTRLTVT.